The clone carrying this TCR beta chain showed up many times. Antigen: not known. Time point given: patch test 3, about 24 weeks after DPC sensitization. Stated treatment: therapeutic diphenylcyclopropenone sensitization with weekly scalp DPC. Separate cDNA molecules received unique molecular identifiers, which the library attached to them. TCRdb reprocessed the RACE reads with MiXCR, giving one entry per CDR3 protein. The sample consists of 95,000 to 150,000 distinct CDR3 sequences, over 9% of them appearing once. The data belong to a study of human T cells and chemical hapten exposure. About the study: The study patch tested 0.01% DPC on the upper back and read results at 6 days. Alopecia areata, totalis and universalis patients, mostly female, were included. Study-wide findings and caveats: Versus controls, significantly more large CDR3 similarity clusters arose from expanded TCRs.

Germline CDR1 is MNHEY and CDR2 is SVGEGT. The trim removed 6 bases at V and 0 bases at J, leaving 5 bases unmatched. The CDR3 totals 15 residues. The sequence was collected from a woman aged 45-65 years with alopecia areata. Some clones in this sample may be carry-over from other donors' samples. Material: whole blood, obtained in connection with sensitization to the hapten diphenylcyclopropenone (DPC). The chain employs TRBV6-2 or TRBV6-3 and TRBJ2-1, with 7 bases identical to TRBD1. The DNA for the CDR3 is TGTGCCAGCAGCCACAGGGGAAGCTCCTACAATGAGCAGTTCTTC. Translating it yields CASSHRGSSYNEQFF.